The T cell receptor beta chain described here comes from a study of tumor-infiltrating lymphocytes in primary liver carcinoma. Study at large: Sequenced samples came back with roughly 3.65 to 8 million productive TCRbeta reads, and the counts looked alike across tissue types.

With a constant-region primer, TCR beta cDNA was made from approximately 450 ng of total RNA. Investigators got TCR beta libraries out of three nested multiplex PCR rounds, done with slightly modified ARM-PCR. Both of the initial two PCR rounds ran for approximately 11 cycles and employed TRBV1-TRBV30 forward primers alongside a C-beta reverse primer. TCRdb itself ran the multiplex PCR reads through MiXCR, one entry per CDR3 protein. The data contain about 320,000 distinct CDR3 sequences, 55% to 65% of them singletons. Blood RNA originated from unsorted whole blood, with germline DNA additionally extracted. The patients lived with chronic HBV infection and had not yet received any treatment. Sampling before surgery obtained 4 to 5 milliliters of peripheral blood. This clonotype was found many times. The length of the CDR3 is 13 residues. CDR1 and CDR2 (germline): MRHNA, SNTAGT. Trimming left V 4 bases short and J 8 bases short, with 11 bases between.

Sequencing was carried out using peripheral blood. This TCR was sampled from a man between 35 and 55 years old with primary liver carcinoma and hepatitis B virus infection. The chain links TRBV6-4 to TRBJ2-2; a possible D gene is TRBD1 (5 bases). CDR3 protein: CASSAEGAGELFF. The DNA of the CDR3 is TGTGCCAGCAGTGCGGAAGGGGCAGGGGAGCTGTTTTTT.